This T cell receptor beta chain was sequenced during a study of blood T cell repertoires in COVID-19. Across the study: Sample material is recorded as cDNA or gDNA derived from T cells, B-cell-depleted T cells, or PBMCs.

As originally analysed: Reference gene primer amplification yielded estimated nucleated cell counts. TCRdb's copy holds only in-frame clones and misses some; the assay was immunoSEQ multiplex PCR. D and trimming come from the DNA, and the V and J calls and clone size come from that table. The sample carries approximately 270,000 clones, 89% recorded once. The junction had 3 bases not matched to a gene; V was cut back by 4 bases and J by 4 bases. The length of the CDR3 is 15 residues. Germline loops: CDR1 SGHNT, CDR2 YYREEE (reference sequence). The rearrangement joins TRBV5-4 to TRBJ2-7, with 15 bases matching TRBD2. The sample taken for sequencing was peripheral blood. This TCR derives from a man aged 50 or older with acute or convalescent COVID-19. The CDR3 is CASSGGTSGGYEQYF. CDR3 in DNA: TGTGCCAGCAGCGGCGGGACTAGCGGGGGGTACGAGCAGTACTTC.